This T cell receptor beta chain was recorded in a study of blood T cells in healthy people across ages. Primers used in a second PCR of about 6 to 11 cycles were a sample-barcoded 5' primer and a J-beta primer mix. TCRdb analysed the 5' RACE reads with MiXCR anew, one entry per CDR3 protein. Among about 2 million distinct CDR3 sequences listed, around 48% were seen once. Germline CDR1 and CDR2: MDHEN and SYDVKM. With 5 bases clipped from V and 3 bases from J, the junction kept 5 bases outside the gene matches. This CDR3 region has 15 residues. In its sample, this clonotype was seen once. Sequenced material: blood. This receptor was identified in a woman in her forties in good health. The chain recombines TRBV28 with TRBJ2-1, with 9 bases fitting TRBD2. CDR3 nucleotide sequence: TGTGCCAGCAGTGATAGCGGGAGTTTCTACAATGAGCAGTTCTTC. Its translation is CASSDSGSFYNEQFF.